The 19 T cell receptor beta chains listed next were all sequenced from one sample in a study of OX40 agonist ivuxolimab in advanced cancers. This table comes from immunoSEQ multiplex PCR, and its TCRdb copy is limited to in-frame clones, with some not included. The sample includes 75,000 to 95,000 clones, 85% to 95% seen only once; the top ten take 11%. The sample here was CD4+ or CD8+ T cells sorted from blood, taken in a trial of the OX40 agonist ivuxolimab. These receptor sequences come from an adult with an advanced solid tumor such as melanoma, head and neck, liver or kidney cancer.

The V gene is TRBV7-2, the J gene TRBJ2-2; TRBD2 matches at 9 bases. The germline V gene encodes CDR1 SGHTA and CDR2 FQGNSA. The CDR3 sequence is 15 residues long. J lost 5 bases, V lost 8 bases, and 9 bases had no gene match. The CDR3: CASSRSGGWTGELFF. CDR3 nucleotides: TGTGCCAGCTCCCGTAGCGGGGGATGGACCGGGGAGCTGTTTTTT.

The chain couples TRBV6-6 to TRBJ1-1, with a possible D match to TRBD1 (6 bases). V lost 0 bases and J lost 1, with 12 bases in between. This CDR3 is 16 amino acids long. Germline CDR1 is MNHNY and CDR2 is SVGAGI (reference sequence). The CDR3 region is CASSYSMGARNTEAFF. The CDR3 DNA reads TGTGCCAGCAGTTACTCGATGGGGGCGCGGAACACTGAAGCTTTCTTT.

With respect to this clone: Other nucleotide sequences from this sample produce the same CDR3. V gene TRBV5-6 combines with J gene TRBJ1-1; TRBD1 is a possible D gene (6 bases). The CDR3 runs 14 residues. In germline, CDR1 is SGHDT, CDR2 YYEEEE. Trimming removed 0 bases at V and 2 bases at J, with 8 bases between. As DNA, the CDR3 is TGTGCCAGCAGCTTGGTTGGGGGCAACACTGAAGCTTTCTTT. Encoded protein: CASSLVGGNTEAFF.

The V call is TRBV27, the J call TRBJ1-6; D ambiguous. The germline CDR1 and CDR2 sequences are MNHEY and SMNVEV (reference sequence). The ends were cut back, 6 bases at V and 0 bases at J, with 6 bases in the middle. This CDR3 has 14 residues. The CDR3 sequence: CASRESSYNSPLHF. The DNA of the CDR3 is TGTGCCAGCAGAGAGAGCTCCTATAATTCACCCCTCCACTTT.

V usage is TRBV10-2 and J usage is TRBJ1-2, with D hard to call. CDR1 WSHSY and CDR2 SAAADI come from the germline V gene. V lost 5 bases, J lost 2 bases, and 6 bases lay in between. There are 12 residues in the CDR3. The CDR3 DNA follows: TGCGCCAGCAGTACGGCCAACTATGGCTACACCTTC. It is translated as CASSTANYGYTF.

V usage is TRBV19 and J usage is TRBJ2-1; the match to TRBD2 covers 8 bases. Per the germline V gene, CDR1 is LNHDA and CDR2 is SQIVND (reference sequence). This CDR3 comprises 15 residues. V lost 3 bases, J lost 1 base, and 2 bases stayed unmatched. DNA for the CDR3: TGTGCCAGTAGTATTGCGGGGGGATCCTACAATGAGCAGTTCTTC. The encoded protein is CASSIAGGSYNEQFF.

This chain connects TRBV21-1 to TRBJ1-2. TRBV21-1 is noted as a pseudogene. The CDR3 sequence is 13 residues long. The CDR3 here is CASSTPWEGGYTF. In DNA, the CDR3 is TGTGCCAGCAGCACCCCATGGGAGGGAGGCTACACCTTC.

The gene calls are TRBV10-3 and TRBJ2-7, with D maybe TRBD1 (5 bases). This CDR3 region has 15 residues. Germline V gene sequence: CDR1 ENHRY, CDR2 SYGVKD. V was shortened by 2 bases and J by 4 bases, with 15 bases between the two germline ends. For the CDR3, the DNA is TGTGCCATCAGTGAGGGCAGGGATAGTTTTTACGAGCAGTACTTC. The encoded protein is CAISEGRDSFYEQYF.

The genes are TRBV4-1 and TRBJ2-7; D may be TRBD1 (6 bases). The germline V gene encodes CDR1 MGHRA and CDR2 YSYEKL. Trimming cost V 8 bases and J 0 bases, with 14 bases left between them. The CDR3 has 14 amino acids. CDR3 in DNA: TGCGCCAGCGGACCACGGGACACCTCCTACGAGCAGTACTTC. Protein sequence: CASGPRDTSYEQYF.

The V call is TRBV19, the J call TRBJ2-5; no definite D call. Trimming shortened V by 6 bases and J by 5 bases, and 19 bases separated the two germline ends. The CDR3 totals 15 residues. Germline V gene data show CDR1 as LNHDA and CDR2 as SQIVND (reference sequence). The DNA for the CDR3 is TGTGCCAGTAGCCACCCCTACGATGAGTGGGAGACCCAGTACTTC. Translating it yields CASSHPYDEWETQYF.

V and J are TRBV5-3 and TRBJ2-1; weak D call: TRBD2 (6 bases). TRBV5-3 falls under the ORF class, with uncertain function. V was clipped by 6 bases and J by 8 bases, with 12 bases between them. The CDR3 runs 12 residues. The CDR3 loop reads CARKPPGDEQFF. The CDR3 coding sequence is TGTGCCAGAAAGCCACCGGGGGATGAGCAGTTCTTC.

V gene TRBV7-2 combines with J gene TRBJ2-7, with 9 bases aligning to TRBD1. V was pared by 8 bases and J by 2 bases, with 4 bases of the junction left unmatched. The V gene's germline CDR1 is SGHTA and CDR2 FQGNSA. The CDR3 extends over 13 amino acids. As DNA, the CDR3 is TGTGCCAGCGGACAGGGGAGGACCTACGAGCAGTACTTC. The encoded protein is CASGQGRTYEQYF. Drawing the rest from reference TRBV7-2 and TRBJ2-7, the complete variable domain is GAGVSQSPSNKVTEKGKDVELRCDPISGHTALYWYRQSLGQGLEFLIYFQGNSAPDKSGLPSDRFSAERTGGSVSTLTIQRTQQEDSAVYLCASGQGRTYEQYFGPGTRLTVT.

The gene calls are TRBV11-3 and TRBJ2-1; 9 bases match TRBD2. J was trimmed by 6 bases and V by 1 base; bases with no gene match: 10. The CDR3 covers 17 residues. Germline CDR1 is SGHNT and CDR2 is YENEEA. In DNA form, the CDR3 reads TGTGCCAGCAGCTTAGGGTATGGCGGGGGGGCGGTCAATGAGCAGTTCTTC. As protein: CASSLGYGGGAVNEQFF.

The DNA of the CDR3 is TGTGCCAGCAGCCCTATAACAGCGGGGGACTCCTACGAGCAGTACTTC. It codes for CASSPITAGDSYEQYF. J is TRBJ2-7 and V is TRBV7-7; 8 positions match TRBD2. The V gene's germline CDR1 is SSHAT and CDR2 FNYEAQ (reference sequence). V lost 5 bases, J lost 0 bases, and 9 bases stayed unmatched. CDR3 length: 16 residues. Full variable domain (missing parts from reference TRBV7-7 and TRBJ2-7): GAGVSQSPRYKVTKRGQDVTLRCDPISSHATLYWYQQALGQGPEFLTYFNYEAQPDKSGLPSDRFSAERPEGSISTLTIQRTEQRDSAMYRCASSPITAGDSYEQYFGPGTRLTVT.

The CDR3 nucleotides are TGTGCCAGCAGCTTAGGGGCGGGGAAAGAGACCCAGTACTTC. It codes for CASSLGAGKETQYF. The chain uses TRBV7-6 and TRBJ2-5; TRBD2 is a possible D gene (6 bases). The V end lost 1 base, the J end lost 3 bases, and 9 bases lay between the germline ends. From germline, CDR1 is SGHVS and CDR2 FNYEAQ. CDR3 length: 14 residues. The full variable domain, its missing parts supplied by reference TRBV7-6 and TRBJ2-5, is GAGVSQSPRYKVTKRGQDVALRCDPISGHVSLYWYRQALGQGPEFLTYFNYEAQQDKSGLPNDRFSAERPEGSISTLTIQRTEQRDSAMYRCASSLGAGKETQYFGPGTRLLVL.

The chain recombines TRBV7-2 with TRBJ2-1; 8 bases align to TRBD2. The CDR3 consists of 16 residues. Trimming cost V 6 bases and J 2 bases; bases outside gene matches: 9. Germline loops: CDR1 SGHTA, CDR2 FQGNSA. The CDR3, as DNA: TGTGCCAGCAGGCCTGAATTCGGGGGGGCCTACAATGAGCAGTTCTTC. It is translated as CASRPEFGGAYNEQFF.

This sequence joins TRBV4-3 and TRBJ1-1; possible D gene TRBD1, 6 bases. Trimming cost V 0 bases and J 0 bases, with 8 bases left between them. Per the germline V gene, CDR1 is LGHNA and CDR2 is YSLEER. CDR3 length: 15 residues. DNA for the CDR3: TGCGCCAGCAGCCAAGAGGGACAAATGAACACTGAAGCTTTCTTT. This encodes CASSQEGQMNTEAFF.

The rearrangement links TRBV4-1 to TRBJ1-6, with TRBD1 identical over 7 bases. Germline CDR1 reads MGHRA; CDR2 reads YSYEKL. This CDR3 comprises 15 residues. Trimming took 6 bases from V and 5 from J; bases not matched to a gene: 7. The CDR3 coding sequence is TGCGCCAGCAGGTGGCTCACAGGGGATAATTCACCCCTCCACTTT. This codes for CASRWLTGDNSPLHF.

The chain recombines TRBV15 with TRBJ1-4; TRBD1 aligns across 10 bases. Germline assignment: CDR1 LNHNV and CDR2 YYDKDF (reference sequence). Losses at the gene ends were 2 bases for V and 5 bases for J; bases not matched to a gene: 11. The CDR3 sequence is 18 residues long. CDR3 residues: CATSRTRDRGDTNEKLFF. The CDR3 nucleotides read TGTGCCACCAGCAGAACCCGGGACAGGGGCGATACAAATGAAAAACTGTTTTTT. The full variable domain, with the rest looked up from reference TRBV15 and TRBJ1-4, is DAMVIQNPRYQVTQFGKPVTLSCSQTLNHNVMYWYQQKSSQAPKLLFHYYDKDFNNEADTPDNFQSRRPNTSFCFLDIRSPGLGDTAMYLCATSRTRDRGDTNEKLFFGSGTQLSVL.